This entry lists 27 T cell receptor beta chains sequenced from one sample in a study of response to subunit inactivated influenza vaccine (dated by TCRdb to 2016 to 2019). To prepare the library, RT-PCR was applied. The sequencing machine was an Illumina HiSeq 2500. TCRdb reworked the public reads: Q25 trimming with fastp, MiXCR clone assembly, productive beta chains retained. CDR3 protein duplicates are merged, each entry listing the most common genes and DNA. Across this sample there are about 500,000 distinct CDR3 sequences, with more than 15% seen only once. The leading ten clones occupy 3% of the sample. Source: CD4+ T cells sorted from PBMCs, taken less than 25 months after vaccination. These receptors were taken from a man in his fifties or sixties who received an inactivated influenza vaccine. Donor details come from another sample of the same person, matched by shared clones.

This clonotype was counted ten times or more. The genes are TRBV5-5 and TRBJ1-2, with D possibly matching TRBD1 (6 bases). Germline CDR1 SGHKS, CDR2 YYEKEE (reference sequence). CDR3 size: 15 residues. Trimming cost V 1 base and J 4 bases, with 14 bases left between them. CDR3 nucleotides: TGTGCCAGCAGCTTGTCTACAGGGAAACCCTATGGCTACACCTTC. Amino acids: CASSLSTGKPYGYTF.

The sample holds a few counts of this clonotype. J is TRBJ2-2 and V is TRBV20-1, with 8 positions matching TRBD1. V was clipped by 3 bases and J by 7 bases; unmatched bases: 7. This CDR3 has 14 amino acids. The germline gives CDR1 DFQATT, CDR2 SNEGSKA (reference sequence). CDR3 bases: TGCAGTGCTAGGGCAGGGGGCTCTTTCGGGGAGCTGTTTTTT. It is translated as CSARAGGSFGELFF.

The rearrangement links TRBV5-5 to TRBJ2-2; 9 positions agree with TRBD2. With 3 bases clipped from V and 8 bases from J, the junction kept 8 bases outside the gene matches. CDR3 length: 15 amino acids. Germline CDR1 SGHKS, CDR2 YYEKEE (reference sequence). Written as DNA, the CDR3 is TGTGCCAGCAGCTCGACAGGACTAGCGTCGGGGGAGCTGTTTTTT. Protein sequence: CASSSTGLASGELFF.

This clonotype showed up just a few times. This sequence joins TRBV24-1 and TRBJ2-5, with 10 bases aligning to TRBD1. Per the germline V gene, CDR1 is KGHDR and CDR2 is SFDVKD. V lost 4 bases, J lost 5 bases, and 12 bases stayed unmatched. The CDR3 sequence is 17 residues long. The CDR3 region is CATSDPPGQGEGETQYF. For the CDR3, the DNA is TGTGCCACCAGTGACCCCCCCGGACAGGGGGAAGGGGAGACCCAGTACTTC.

The genes are TRBV12-3 or TRBV12-4 and TRBJ2-5, with 9 positions matching TRBD1. Germline trimming cut 7 bases from V and 5 bases from J; bases unmatched to any gene: 11. The CDR3 runs to 15 residues. The CDR3 here is CASTASDRGLETQYF. CDR3 coding DNA: TGTGCCAGCACCGCTTCGGACAGGGGTTTGGAGACCCAGTACTTC.

This clonotype was seen a handful of times. The J gene is TRBJ2-7, the V gene TRBV4-3, with 9 bases identical to TRBD2. The CDR3 consists of 16 residues. The V and J ends lost 0 bases and 4 bases, in that order; junction bases with no gene match: 7. Germline lookup yields CDR1 LGHNA and CDR2 YSLEER. The CDR3 nucleotides are TGCGCCAGCAGCCAAGAGTGGCCTAGCGGGGATTACGAGCAGTACTTC. The encoded protein is CASSQEWPSGDYEQYF.

The J gene is TRBJ2-5, the V gene TRBV20-1; no clear D gene. Germline loops: CDR1 DFQATT, CDR2 SNEGSKA (reference sequence). Trimming removed 3 bases from V and 2 bases from J, with 10 bases in between. The CDR3 runs to 13 residues. CDR3 sequence reads: CSASRSSQETQYF. The CDR3 DNA is TGCAGTGCTAGCAGGAGTAGTCAAGAGACCCAGTACTTC.

The sample holds a few counts of this clonotype. The V call is TRBV12-3 or TRBV12-4, the J call TRBJ1-1; D not certain. V was shortened by 4 bases and J by 1 base, with 7 bases between the two germline ends. The CDR3 sequence is 13 residues long. DNA of the CDR3: TGTGCCAGCAGTTCACAGAGGAACACTGAAGCTTTCTTT. Its protein is CASSSQRNTEAFF.

The rearrangement joins TRBV2 to TRBJ2-7; possibly TRBD1 for D (5 bases). Germline V lookup: CDR1 SNHLY, CDR2 FYNNEI. V was cut by 4 bases and J by 4 bases, with 11 bases left in between. The CDR3 loop spans 13 amino acids. The CDR3 spells CASSVGQLYEQYF. The DNA for the CDR3 is TGTGCCAGCAGTGTTGGACAATTATACGAGCAGTACTTC.

The rearrangement links TRBV12-3 or TRBV12-4 to TRBJ2-7; D is perhaps TRBD1 (6 bases). CDR3 size: 13 residues. Trimming pared 8 bases from V and 1 base from J, leaving 12 bases between. In DNA, the CDR3 is TGTGCCAGCGGACAGCAACATTCCTACGAGCAGTACTTC. It codes for CASGQQHSYEQYF.

This clonotype turned up a few times. The rearrangement links TRBV27 to TRBJ2-1, with D uncertain. The CDR3 spans 15 residues. With 5 bases removed from V and 0 bases from J, the gap between germline ends came to 11 bases. Per the germline V gene, CDR1 is MNHEY and CDR2 is SMNVEV (reference sequence). The CDR3 protein is CASSLSFSSYNEQFF. CDR3 coding DNA: TGTGCCAGCAGTCTCAGTTTCAGCTCCTACAATGAGCAGTTCTTC.

As concerns this clonotype: One end of the junction varies from germline; a read error may be responsible. The genes are TRBV7-2 and TRBJ1-4; D perhaps matches TRBD1 (6 bases). The CDR3 loop spans 13 amino acids. Germline CDR1 is SGHTA and CDR2 is FQGNSA. Written as DNA, the CDR3 is TGTGCCAGCAGCGGACAGAGTAATGAAAAACTGCTTTTT. Protein product: CASSGQSNEKLLF.

This clonotype was observed at least ten times. CDR3 amino acids: CASRVVPANEQFF. CDR3 DNA sequence: TGTGCCAGCAGAGTCGTCCCTGCCAATGAGCAGTTCTTC. The chain carries TRBV12-3 or TRBV12-4 and TRBJ2-1; D is undetermined. CDR3 length: 13 amino acids. Between the trimmed V and J ends, which lost 6 bases and 6 bases, there was a span of 12 bases.

The chain recombines TRBV7-2 with TRBJ2-5, with D possibly matching TRBD2 (6 bases). The germline V and J ends were trimmed by 1 base and 5 bases, with 11 bases remaining between them. CDR1 and CDR2 from the germline V gene are SGHTA and FQGNSA. The CDR3 sequence is 14 residues long. CDR3 in DNA: TGTGCCAGCAGCTTAGAACCGGGGGTGGAGACCCAGTACTTC. Its translation: CASSLEPGVETQYF.

The V and J genes are TRBV11-2 and TRBJ2-1; 10 positions agree with TRBD2. The ends lost 6 bases at V and 3 bases at J; junction bases unmatched: 5. Germline V CDR1 and CDR2: SGHAT, FQNNGV. The CDR3 is 15 amino acids. CDR3 coding DNA: TGTGCCAGCAGAAAAACTAGCGGGGACTACAATGAGCAGTTCTTC. Its translation is CASRKTSGDYNEQFF.

This clonotype was recorded a few times. The chain employs TRBV7-2 and TRBJ2-3, with D unclear. The V and J ends lost 6 bases and 2 bases respectively, with 12 bases between them. The CDR3 loop spans 14 amino acids. Germline V gene data show CDR1 as SGHTA and CDR2 as FQGNSA. The DNA of the CDR3 is TGTGCCAGCAGTGCAGGTTACAACACAGATACGCAGTATTTT. Amino acid sequence: CASSAGYNTDTQYF.

This sequence joins TRBV7-2 and TRBJ1-4; TRBD1 is a possible D gene (5 bases). This CDR3 has 13 amino acids. CDR1 is SGHTA and CDR2 is FQGNSA in the germline V gene. V was clipped by 8 bases and J by 8 bases, with 15 bases between them. The CDR3 sequence is CASGSRQSEKLFF. CDR3 coding DNA: TGTGCCAGCGGGTCTAGACAGTCAGAAAAACTGTTTTTT.

This chain connects TRBV9 to TRBJ2-1, with D maybe TRBD2 (5 bases). This CDR3 contains 17 residues. The germline CDR1 and CDR2 sequences are SGDLS and YYNGEE. Trimming shortened V by 0 bases and J by 3 bases, and 16 bases separated the two germline ends. The CDR3 reads CASSVVVGSPLYNEQFF. In nucleotides, the CDR3 is TGTGCCAGCAGCGTAGTCGTGGGGAGCCCTCTCTACAATGAGCAGTTCTTC.

In this sample, this clonotype turned up many times. This chain connects TRBV18 to TRBJ1-6, with no clear D. With 2 bases removed from V and 5 bases from J, the gap between germline ends came to 19 bases. Per germline, CDR1 KGHSH and CDR2 LQKENI. This CDR3 is built from 18 residues. As DNA, the CDR3 is TGTGCCAGCTCACCATTTGGAACGGACCGAATGGATAATTCACCCCTCCACTTT. This sequence encodes CASSPFGTDRMDNSPLHF.

This clonotype was observed a few times. The genes are TRBV9 and TRBJ1-3; D uncertain. The germline V gene encodes CDR1 SGDLS and CDR2 YYNGEE. Deletions cut 0 bases from V and 2 bases from J, with 3 bases between. The CDR3 loop spans 13 amino acids. For the CDR3, the DNA is TGTGCCAGCAGCGTAGGGACTGGAAACACCATATATTTT. Amino acid sequence: CASSVGTGNTIYF. Full variable domain (remainder filled in from reference TRBV9 and TRBJ1-3): DSGVTQTPKHLITATGQRVTLRCSPRSGDLSVYWYQQSLDQGLQFLIQYYNGEERAKGNILERFSAQQFPDLHSELNLSSLELGDSALYFCASSVGTGNTIYFGEGSWLTVV.

This clonotype was recorded many times. The chain links TRBV6-2 or TRBV6-3 to TRBJ1-5, with TRBD1 identical over 8 bases. V shed 2 bases and J 3 bases; nucleotides not matched to a gene: 6. This CDR3 region has 16 residues. In germline, CDR1 is MNHEY, CDR2 SVGEGT. CDR3 nucleotide sequence: TGTGCCAGCAGTTACCGGCGACAGGGGAACAATCAGCCCCAGCATTTT. The encoded protein is CASSYRRQGNNQPQHF.

The gene calls are TRBV6-5 and TRBJ2-3, with 10 positions matching TRBD1. The length of the CDR3 is 16 residues. Losses at the gene ends were 4 bases for V and 0 bases for J; bases not matched to a gene: 4. Germline CDR1 reads MNHEY; CDR2 reads SVGAGI. The CDR3 DNA follows: TGTGCCAGCAGTTCGAGGGACAGGGGAAGCACAGATACGCAGTATTTT. It codes for CASSSRDRGSTDTQYF.

V and J are TRBV20-1 and TRBJ2-1; the D is unclear. Trimming pared 1 base from V and 0 bases from J, leaving 10 bases between. The CDR3 runs to 15 residues. Germline V gene lookup returns CDR1 DFQATT and CDR2 SNEGSKA (reference sequence). The CDR3 loop reads CSARGVGSSYNEQFF. The CDR3 DNA follows: TGCAGTGCTAGAGGGGTCGGAAGCTCCTACAATGAGCAGTTCTTC.

This clonotype was observed a few times. The CDR3 DNA follows: TGTGCCAGCAGTCGCCGGTGGGCCGGCAATGAGCAGTTCTTC. It is translated as CASSRRWAGNEQFF. V usage is TRBV12-3 or TRBV12-4 and J usage is TRBJ2-1; D unresolved. V lost 5 bases to trimming and J lost 6 bases, with 14 bases between them. CDR3 length: 14 residues.

The chain has TRBV6-5 and TRBJ2-7, with a tentative D call TRBD2 (5 bases). There are 15 residues in the CDR3. V was cut by 0 bases and J by 2 bases, with 11 bases left in between. The germline gives CDR1 MNHEY, CDR2 SVGAGI. The CDR3 DNA reads TGTGCCAGCAGTTACTCGATTTCGGGAACCTACGAGCAGTACTTC. This encodes CASSYSISGTYEQYF.

This clonotype showed up many times. This chain links TRBV10-3 with TRBJ1-1; the D is unclear. CDR1 ENHRY and CDR2 SYGVKD come from the germline V gene. V was shortened by 2 bases and J by 0 bases, with 7 bases between the two germline ends. The CDR3 is 14 amino acids. CDR3 sequence: CAISEGGMNTEAFF. CDR3 nucleotides: TGTGCCATCAGTGAGGGAGGCATGAACACTGAAGCTTTCTTT.

This sequence joins TRBV6-2 or TRBV6-3 and TRBJ2-1, with TRBD1 identical over 7 bases. This CDR3 is 16 amino acids long. Germline CDR1 MNHEY, CDR2 SVGEGT. J lost 6 bases, V lost 3 bases, and 11 bases had no gene match. CDR3: CASSYVKGQIVNEQFF. DNA of the CDR3: TGTGCCAGCAGTTATGTGAAGGGACAGATTGTCAATGAGCAGTTCTTC.